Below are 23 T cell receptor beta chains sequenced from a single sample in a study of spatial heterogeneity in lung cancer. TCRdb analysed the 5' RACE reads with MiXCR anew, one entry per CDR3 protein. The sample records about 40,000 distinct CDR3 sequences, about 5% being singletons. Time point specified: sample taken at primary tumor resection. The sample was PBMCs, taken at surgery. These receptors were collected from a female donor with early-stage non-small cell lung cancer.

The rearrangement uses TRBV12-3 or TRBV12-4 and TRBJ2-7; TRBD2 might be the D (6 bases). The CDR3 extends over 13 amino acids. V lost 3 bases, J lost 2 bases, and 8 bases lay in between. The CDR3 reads CASSFGGAYEQYF. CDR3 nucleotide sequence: TGTGCCAGCAGTTTTGGAGGGGCCTACGAGCAGTACTTC.

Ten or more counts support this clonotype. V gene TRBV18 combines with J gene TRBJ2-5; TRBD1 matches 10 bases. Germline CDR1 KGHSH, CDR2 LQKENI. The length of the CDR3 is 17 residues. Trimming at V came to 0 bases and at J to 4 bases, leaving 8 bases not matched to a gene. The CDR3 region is CASSPPKGQGKLETQYF. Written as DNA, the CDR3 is TGTGCCAGCTCACCACCCAAGGGACAGGGGAAACTAGAGACCCAGTACTTC.

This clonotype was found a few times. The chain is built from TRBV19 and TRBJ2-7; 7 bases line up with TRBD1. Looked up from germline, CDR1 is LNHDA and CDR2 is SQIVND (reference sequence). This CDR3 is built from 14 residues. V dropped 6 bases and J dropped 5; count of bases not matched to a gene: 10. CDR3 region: CASSSEQGWHEQYF. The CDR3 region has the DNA TGTGCCAGTAGCTCCGAACAGGGGTGGCACGAGCAGTACTTC. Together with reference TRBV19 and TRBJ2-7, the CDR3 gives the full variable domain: DGGITQSPKYLFRKEGQNVTLSCEQNLNHDAMYWYRQDPGQGLRLIYYSQIVNDFQKGDIAEGYSVSREKKESFPLTVTSAQKNPTAFYLCASSSEQGWHEQYFGPGTRLTVT.

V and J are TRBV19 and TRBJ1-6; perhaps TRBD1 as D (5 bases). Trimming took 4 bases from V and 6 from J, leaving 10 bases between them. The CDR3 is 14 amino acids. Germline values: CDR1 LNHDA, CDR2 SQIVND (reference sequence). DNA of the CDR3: TGTGCCAGTAGTACGACAGCTTTTAATTCACCCCTCCACTTT. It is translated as CASSTTAFNSPLHF.

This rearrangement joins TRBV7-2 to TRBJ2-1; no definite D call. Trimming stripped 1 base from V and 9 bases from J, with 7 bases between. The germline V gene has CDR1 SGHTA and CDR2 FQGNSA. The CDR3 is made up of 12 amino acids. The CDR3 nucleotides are TGTGCCAGCAGCTTAGGAGTTCCTGAGCAGTTCTTC. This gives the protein CASSLGVPEQFF.

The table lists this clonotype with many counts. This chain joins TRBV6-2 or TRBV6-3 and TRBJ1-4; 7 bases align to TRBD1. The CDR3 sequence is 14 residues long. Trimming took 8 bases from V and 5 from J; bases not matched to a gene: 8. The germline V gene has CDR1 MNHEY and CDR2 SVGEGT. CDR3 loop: CASAIRQGNEKLFF. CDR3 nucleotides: TGTGCCAGCGCAATTCGACAGGGAAATGAAAAACTGTTTTTT.

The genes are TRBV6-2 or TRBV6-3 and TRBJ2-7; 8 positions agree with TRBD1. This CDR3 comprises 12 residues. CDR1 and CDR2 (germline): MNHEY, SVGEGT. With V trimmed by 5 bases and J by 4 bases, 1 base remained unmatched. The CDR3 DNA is TGTGCCAGCAGTCGACAGGGGTACGAGCAGTACTTC. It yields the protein CASSRQGYEQYF.

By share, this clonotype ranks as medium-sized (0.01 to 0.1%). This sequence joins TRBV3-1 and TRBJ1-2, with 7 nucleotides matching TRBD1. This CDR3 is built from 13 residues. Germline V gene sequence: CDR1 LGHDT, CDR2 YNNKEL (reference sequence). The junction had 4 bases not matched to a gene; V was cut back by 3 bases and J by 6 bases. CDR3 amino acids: CASSQPTGNGYTF. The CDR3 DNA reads TGTGCCAGCAGCCAGCCGACAGGGAATGGCTACACCTTC.

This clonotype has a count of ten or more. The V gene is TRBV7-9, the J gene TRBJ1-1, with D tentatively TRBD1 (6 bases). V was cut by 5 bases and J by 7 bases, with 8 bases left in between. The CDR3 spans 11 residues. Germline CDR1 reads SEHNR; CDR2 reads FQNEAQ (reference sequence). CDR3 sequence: CASSRQVEAFF. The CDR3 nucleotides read TGTGCCAGCAGCCGACAGGTTGAAGCTTTCTTT.

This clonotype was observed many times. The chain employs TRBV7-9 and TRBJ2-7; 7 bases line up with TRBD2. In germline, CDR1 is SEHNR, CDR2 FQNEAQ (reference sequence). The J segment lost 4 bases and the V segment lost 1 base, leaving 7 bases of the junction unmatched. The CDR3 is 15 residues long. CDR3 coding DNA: TGTGCCAGCAGCTTAGTCTCGCAGGGAGGGTACGAGCAGTACTTC. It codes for CASSLVSQGGYEQYF.

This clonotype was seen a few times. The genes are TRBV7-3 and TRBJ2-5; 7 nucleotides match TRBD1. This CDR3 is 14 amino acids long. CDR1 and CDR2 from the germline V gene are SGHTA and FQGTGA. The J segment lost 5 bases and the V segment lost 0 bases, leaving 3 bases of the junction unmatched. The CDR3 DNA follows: TGTGCCAGCAGCTTAACAGGGGGCTTGGAGACCCAGTACTTC. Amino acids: CASSLTGGLETQYF.

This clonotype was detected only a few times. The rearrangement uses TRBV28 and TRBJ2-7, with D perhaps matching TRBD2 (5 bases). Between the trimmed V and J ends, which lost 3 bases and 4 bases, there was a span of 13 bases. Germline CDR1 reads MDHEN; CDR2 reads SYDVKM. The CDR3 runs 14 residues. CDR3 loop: CASSFTGLPYEQYF. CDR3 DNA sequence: TGTGCCAGCAGTTTTACCGGACTGCCTTACGAGCAGTACTTC. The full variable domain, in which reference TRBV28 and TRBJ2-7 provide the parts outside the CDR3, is DVKVTQSSRYLVKRTGEKVFLECVQDMDHENMFWYRQDPGLGLRLIYFSYDVKMKEKGDIPEGYSVSREKKERFSLILESASTNQTSMYLCASSFTGLPYEQYFGPGTRLTVT.

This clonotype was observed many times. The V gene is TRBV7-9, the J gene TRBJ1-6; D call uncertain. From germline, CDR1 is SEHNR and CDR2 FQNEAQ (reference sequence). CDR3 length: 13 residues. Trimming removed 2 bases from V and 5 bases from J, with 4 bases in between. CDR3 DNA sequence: TGTGCCAGCAGCTTAAAAGATAATTCACCCCTCCACTTT. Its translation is CASSLKDNSPLHF.

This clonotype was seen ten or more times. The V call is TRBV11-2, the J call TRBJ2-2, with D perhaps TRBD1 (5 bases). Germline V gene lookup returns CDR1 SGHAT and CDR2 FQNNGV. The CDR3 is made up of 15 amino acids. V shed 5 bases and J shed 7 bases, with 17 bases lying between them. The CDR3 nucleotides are TGTGCCAGCAGCCAGTATCAGGGTAGAATCGGGGAGCTGTTTTTT. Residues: CASSQYQGRIGELFF.

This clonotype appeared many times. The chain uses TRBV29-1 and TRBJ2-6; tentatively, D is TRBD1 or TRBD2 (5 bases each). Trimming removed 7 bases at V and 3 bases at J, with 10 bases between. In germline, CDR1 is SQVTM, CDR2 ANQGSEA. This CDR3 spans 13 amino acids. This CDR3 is CSAGPGGANVLTF. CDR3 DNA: TGCAGCGCGGGGCCGGGTGGGGCCAACGTCCTGACTTTC. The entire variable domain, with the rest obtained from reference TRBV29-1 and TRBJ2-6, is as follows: SAVISQKPSRDICQRGTSLTIQCQVDSQVTMMFWYRQQPGQSLTLIATANQGSEATYESGFVIDKFPISRPNLTFSTLTVSNMSPEDSSIYLCSAGPGGANVLTFGAGSRLTVL.

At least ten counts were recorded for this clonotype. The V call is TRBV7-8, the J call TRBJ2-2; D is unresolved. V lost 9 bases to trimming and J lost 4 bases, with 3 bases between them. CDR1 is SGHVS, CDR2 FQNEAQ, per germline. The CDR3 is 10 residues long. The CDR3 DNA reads TGTGCCAGTAGCACCGGGGAGCTGTTTTTT. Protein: CASSTGELFF.

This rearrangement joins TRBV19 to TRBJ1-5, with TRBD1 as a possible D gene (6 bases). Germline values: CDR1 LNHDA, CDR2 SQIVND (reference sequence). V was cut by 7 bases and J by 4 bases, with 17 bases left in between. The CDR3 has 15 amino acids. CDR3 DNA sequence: TGTGCCAGTACCCTGGGGGCGGTGAGGAATCAGCCCCAGCATTTT. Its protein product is CASTLGAVRNQPQHF.

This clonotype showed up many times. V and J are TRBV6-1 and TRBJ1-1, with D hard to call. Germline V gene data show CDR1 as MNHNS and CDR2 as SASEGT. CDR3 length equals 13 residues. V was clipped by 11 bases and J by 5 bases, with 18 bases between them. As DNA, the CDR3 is TGTGCCGCACCCGGGCAATGGGATACTGAAGCTTTCTTT. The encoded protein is CAAPGQWDTEAFF.

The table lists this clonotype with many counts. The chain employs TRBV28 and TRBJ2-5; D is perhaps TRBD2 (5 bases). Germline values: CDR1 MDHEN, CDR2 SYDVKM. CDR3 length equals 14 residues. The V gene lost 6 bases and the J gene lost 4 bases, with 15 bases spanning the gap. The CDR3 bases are TGTGCCAGCAGCTTGCCGGGAAGTGGAGAGACCCAGTACTTC. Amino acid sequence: CASSLPGSGETQYF.

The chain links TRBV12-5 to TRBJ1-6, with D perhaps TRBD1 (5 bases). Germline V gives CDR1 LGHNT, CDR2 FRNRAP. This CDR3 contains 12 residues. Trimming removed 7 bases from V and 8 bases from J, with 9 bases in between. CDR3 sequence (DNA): TGTGCTAGTGCCCTAGGGGATTCACCCCTCCACTTT. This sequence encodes CASALGDSPLHF.

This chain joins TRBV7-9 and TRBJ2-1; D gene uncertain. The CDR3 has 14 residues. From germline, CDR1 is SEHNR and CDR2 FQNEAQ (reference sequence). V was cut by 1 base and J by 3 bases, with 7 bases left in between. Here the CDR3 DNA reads TGTGCCAGCAGCTTAGTAGGGAACTACAATGAGCAGTTCTTC. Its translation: CASSLVGNYNEQFF.

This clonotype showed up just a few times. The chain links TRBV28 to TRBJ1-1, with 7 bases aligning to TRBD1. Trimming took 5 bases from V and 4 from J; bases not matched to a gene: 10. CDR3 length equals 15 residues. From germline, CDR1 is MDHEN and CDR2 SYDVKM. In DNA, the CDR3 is TGTGCCAGCAGTATATCCTACAGGGGAGGCACTGAAGCTTTCTTT. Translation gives CASSISYRGGTEAFF.

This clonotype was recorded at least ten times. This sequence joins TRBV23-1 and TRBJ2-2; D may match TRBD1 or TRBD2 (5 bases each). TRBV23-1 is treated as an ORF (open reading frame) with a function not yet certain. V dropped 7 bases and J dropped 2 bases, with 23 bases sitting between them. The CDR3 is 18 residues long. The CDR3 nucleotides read TGCGCCAGCATCGCCGACGCAGGGACCGCTAAAAACACCGGGGAGCTGTTTTTT. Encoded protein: CASIADAGTAKNTGELFF.